A selection of T cell receptor beta chains follows, all from one sample in a study of kidney transplant recipient with SARS-CoV-2 infection. TCRdb processed the reads anew with MiXCR; each CDR3 protein has one entry. The sample lists under 300,000 distinct CDR3 sequences, roughly 26% occurring once. The material sequenced was a blood sample, taken at baseline and on day 111 from a kidney transplant recipient. The receptor source for this set is a male patient aged 25 to 39 who had COVID-19 and was a kidney transplant recipient. Some T cells may originate from the graft donor. Each CDR3 is given with its conserved first and last residue. The D gene is left open where the match is weak. Only part of the rows carry a size: once, few, many, or a class if the clone is expanded.

NA,TRBJ2-2,NA,TRBV3-1,CASSKRYPISGLTGELFF,TGTGCCAGCAGCAAACGATATCCCATTTCAGGCTTGACCGGGGAGCTGTTTTTT
NA,TRBJ2-7,many,TRBV18,CASSPPGLAGTGEQYF,TGTGCCAGCTCACCACCGGGGCTAGCGGGGACAGGCGAGCAGTACTTC
TRBD2,TRBJ2-5,many,TRBV7-9,CASSSRLAGTQETQYF,TGTGCCAGCAGCTCTAGACTAGCGGGAACACAAGAGACCCAGTACTTC
NA,TRBJ2-7,many,TRBV6-2/TRBV6-3,CASSYGAASYEQYF,TGTGCCAGCAGTTACGGGGCCGCCTCCTACGAGCAGTACTTC
TRBD1,TRBJ2-2,many,TRBV6-5,CASSGRTGIVVGELFF,TGTGCCAGCAGTGGCCGGACAGGGATTGTAGTCGGGGAGCTGTTTTTT
NA,TRBJ1-2,many,TRBV7-2,CASSPSARDGKTYGYTF,TGTGCCAGCAGCCCCAGCGCCAGAGACGGAAAGACCTATGGCTACACCTTC
TRBD1,TRBJ2-2,many,TRBV11-3,CASSSGQGASGELFF,TGTGCCAGCAGCTCGGGACAGGGGGCCTCCGGGGAGCTGTTTTTT
NA,TRBJ2-2,many,TRBV12-3/TRBV12-4,CASSPRTAQELFF,TGTGCCAGCAGCCCCAGGACAGCCCAGGAGCTGTTTTTT
NA,TRBJ1-2,NA,TRBV7-7,CASSQVSKCRKTYGYTF,TGTGCCAGCAGCCAAGTTTCTAAGTGCCGAAAGACCTATGGCTACACCTTC
NA,TRBJ1-2,many,TRBV6-8,CASSTAERSRKTYGYTF,TGTGCCAGCAGTACCGCTGAACGCTCTAGAAAGACCTATGGCTACACCTTC
NA,TRBJ1-2,NA,TRBV16,CASSMYRVVRKTYGYTF,TGTGCCAGCAGCATGTATCGGGTCGTTAGAAAGACCTATGGCTACACCTTC
NA,TRBJ1-2,many,TRBV7-1,CASSLYIHEGKTYGYTF,TGTGCCAGCAGCCTCTACATTCACGAGGGAAAGACCTATGGCTACACCTTC
NA,TRBJ2-3,few,TRBV20-1,CSATDTQYF,TGCAGTGCCACAGATACGCAGTATTTT
NA,TRBJ2-5,many,TRBV6-5,CASRDPRNGQETQYF,TGTGCCAGTCGGGATCCTCGAAACGGCCAAGAGACCCAGTACTTC
NA,TRBJ2-5,many,TRBV3-1,CASSQYGPISFSETQYF,TGTGCCAGCAGCCAGTATGGTCCCATTTCTTTCTCTGAGACCCAGTACTTC
NA,TRBJ2-1,once,TRBV15,CATSRDSGVDGQLF,TGTGCCACCAGCAGAGATAGTGGAGTTGATGGGCAGCTCTTC
NA,TRBJ1-6,many,TRBV21-1,CASRFPGRWSPTLHF,TGTGCCAGCAGGTTCCCGGGACGCTGGTCCCCGACCCTCCACTTT
TRBD1,TRBJ2-5,many,TRBV7-3,CASSLDRGETQYF,TGTGCCAGCAGCTTGGACAGGGGGGAGACCCAGTACTTC
NA,TRBJ2-1,many,TRBV7-9,CASSLGGDYNEQFF,TGTGCCAGCAGCTTAGGGGGGGACTACAATGAGCAGTTCTTC
NA,TRBJ2-1,NA,TRBV6-5,CASSRNGLDRRNEQFF,TGTGCCAGCAGTCGTAACGGACTAGACAGGCGCAATGAGCAGTTCTTC
NA,TRBJ1-2,many,TRBV2,CASSGCHYRLKTYGYTF,TGTGCCAGCAGTGGGTGTCATTACCGATTAAAGACCTATGGCTACACCTTC
TRBD1,TRBJ2-7,many,TRBV28,CAIADRGKNEQYF,TGTGCCATCGCGGACAGGGGTAAAAACGAGCAGTACTTC
TRBD2,TRBJ2-1,NA,TRBV7-9,CASSLARGLAGLYNEQFF,TGTGCCAGCAGCTTAGCTCGAGGACTAGCGGGGCTCTACAATGAGCAGTTCTTC
TRBD2,TRBJ2-1,NA,TRBV28,CASSRTGGKGDEQFF,TGTGCCAGCAGTAGGACGGGAGGTAAAGGTGATGAGCAGTTCTTC
NA,TRBJ2-3,many,TRBV5-6,CASSPGDTDTQYF,TGTGCCAGCAGCCCCGGGGACACAGATACGCAGTATTTT
NA,TRBJ1-1,many,TRBV29-1,CSARGGNTEAFF,TGCAGCGCCCGGGGGGGGAACACTGAAGCTTTCTTT
NA,TRBJ2-3,few,TRBV10-3,CAIMATGDYSDTQYF,TGTGCCATCATGGCGACAGGGGACTATTCGGATACGCAGTATTTT
NA,TRBJ2-7,many,TRBV5-1,CASSGGAGQYQYF,TGCGCCAGCAGCGGAGGGGCAGGACAGTATCAGTACTTC
TRBD1,TRBJ2-7,many,TRBV5-4,CASSSTGEREQYF,TGTGCCAGCAGCTCGACAGGGGAGAGAGAGCAGTACTTC
NA,TRBJ1-2,NA,TRBV5-6,CSSYGCNSRKTYGYTF,NA
NA,TRBJ1-3,NA,TRBV5-6,CASSVAGAGGDAIYF,TGTGCCAGCAGCGTTGCTGGGGCCGGGGGAGACGCCATATATTTT
NA,TRBJ2-5,few,TRBV5-6,CASSLAWRTNQETQYF,TGTGCCAGCAGCTTGGCCTGGCGGACCAATCAAGAGACCCAGTACTTC
NA,TRBJ2-1,NA,TRBV5-6,CANSLGGQPPYNEQFF,TGTGCCAACAGCTTGGGGGGGCAGCCCCCTTACAATGAGCAGTTCTTC
TRBD2,TRBJ2-7,many,TRBV4-2,CASSLRGLAGGLVYEQYF,TGTGCCAGCAGCCTCAGGGGGCTAGCGGGGGGTTTGGTCTACGAGCAGTACTTC
NA,TRBJ2-7,many,TRBV18,CASSPASTYEQYF,TGTGCCAGCTCTCCGGCCAGCACCTACGAGCAGTACTTC
NA,TRBJ1-1,many,TRBV6-4,CASSDQPRGHTEAFF,TGTGCCAGCAGTGACCAACCTCGGGGGCACACTGAAGCTTTCTTT
NA,TRBJ2-7,many,TRBV19,CASSIGGGAWEQYF,TGTGCCAGTAGTATTGGCGGGGGCGCTTGGGAGCAGTACTTC
NA,TRBJ1-2,many,TRBV11-3,CASSDTFDLGKTYGYTF,TGTGCCAGCAGCGATACATTCGATCTCGGAAAGACCTATGGCTACACCTTC
TRBD2,TRBJ2-5,NA,TRBV27,CASSLSTLAGGPGPETQYF,TGTGCCAGCAGTTTATCGACACTAGCGGGAGGGCCAGGGCCAGAGACCCAGTACTTC
NA,TRBJ1-2,many,TRBV6-8,CASSMGSRSRKTYGYTF,TGTGCCAGCAGTATGGGTTCACGCTCTAGAAAGACCTATGGCTACACCTTC
NA,TRBJ1-1,NA,TRBV27,CASSFMRQSTEAFF,TGTGCCAGCAGTTTCATGCGACAGAGCACTGAAGCTTTCTTT
TRBD2,TRBJ2-5,many,TRBV4-2,CASSQERGTSINF,TGTGCCAGCAGCCAAGAAAGGGGGACTAGTATCAACTTC
NA,TRBJ1-1,NA,TRBV24-1,CATRVGQGADTEAFF,TGTGCCACCAGGGTGGGACAAGGGGCCGACACTGAAGCTTTCTTT
NA,TRBJ2-7,many,TRBV30,CAWTIQGDVYEQYF,TGTGCCTGGACCATTCAAGGGGACGTCTACGAGCAGTACTTC
NA,TRBJ2-3,many,TRBV19,CASSLSGTQYF,TGTGCCAGTAGCCTATCGGGTACGCAGTATTTT